This entry is about one T cell receptor (beta chain). The data derive from a study of blood T cell repertoires in COVID-19. Study summary: The analysed material was cDNA or gDNA that came from T cells, B-cell-depleted T cells, or PBMCs.

Sequencing was performed with immunoSEQ multiplex PCR; in TCRdb, only in-frame clones are kept and a portion is missing. The sample has over 200,000 clones; over 70% are singletons. J lost 6 bases, V lost 5 bases, and 21 bases had no gene match. CDR1 is WNHNN, CDR2 SYGVQD, per germline (reference sequence). The CDR3 covers 18 residues. Participants in the exposed group had met a COVID-19 case in the 2 weeks before joining the study. This TCR was sampled from a woman aged 25 to 39 who had been exposed to COVID-19. The chain combines TRBV10-1 with TRBJ1-2; 7 bases map to TRBD1. The sequenced material came from PBMCs or T cells enriched from blood (not recorded which). CDR3 loop: CASSIWTGPGSPQDGYTF. The CDR3 DNA sequence: TGCGCCAGCAGTATCTGGACAGGTCCAGGGAGTCCCCAGGATGGCTACACCTTC.